Below are 17 T cell receptor beta chains sequenced from a single sample in a study of cytomegalovirus exposure and HLA in healthy donors. Use of 60 Vbeta and 13 Jbeta primers characterized the PCR. Repertoires were generated with immunoSEQ multiplex PCR, while TCRdb's copy carries only in-frame clones and drops some. The data contain about 270,000 clones, under 80% of them singletons. Sequencing was performed on PBMCs. The source is a female donor in good health and CMV-seronegative.

This clone has more than one count but fewer than ten. The V call is TRBV11-2, the J call TRBJ2-7; D not certain. The V end was cut by 3 bases, the J end by 3 bases, with 15 bases between. The CDR3 covers 15 residues. The germline CDR1 and CDR2 sequences are SGHAT and FQNNGV. The CDR3 is CASSFLPQVNYEQYF. In DNA form, the CDR3 reads TGTGCCAGCAGCTTTCTACCTCAGGTGAACTACGAGCAGTACTTC.

This rearrangement joins TRBV28 to TRBJ1-1; D may be TRBD1 (6 bases). This CDR3 is 17 amino acids long. Germline CDR1 is MDHEN and CDR2 is SYDVKM. The ends were cut back, 6 bases at V and 1 base at J, with 21 bases in the middle. The CDR3 reads CASSPLRDTKGNTEAFF. CDR3 DNA sequence: TGTGCCAGCAGCCCCCTCCGGGACACAAAAGGGAACACTGAAGCTTTCTTT.

The rearrangement links TRBV5-1 to TRBJ1-1; TRBD1 aligns across 7 bases. The CDR3 covers 13 residues. With 7 bases clipped from V and 7 bases from J, the junction kept 10 bases outside the gene matches. CDR1 SGHRS and CDR2 YFSETQ come from the germline V gene. The CDR3: CASVMETGDEAFF. CDR3 sequence (DNA): TGCGCCAGCGTAATGGAAACAGGGGATGAAGCTTTCTTT.

The V gene is TRBV27, the J gene TRBJ2-7; 9 nucleotides align to TRBD1. This CDR3 has 17 residues. The J segment lost 0 bases and the V segment lost 1 base, leaving 7 bases of the junction unmatched. Per the germline V gene, CDR1 is MNHEY and CDR2 is SMNVEV (reference sequence). The CDR3 DNA follows: TGTGCCAGCAGTTTATTGTGGACAGGGGCTTTCTCCTACGAGCAGTACTTC. This translates into CASSLLWTGAFSYEQYF.

The chain employs TRBV5-1 and TRBJ1-2; 8 positions match TRBD1. V trimming: 2 bases; J trimming: 4 bases; junction bases outside the gene matches: 7. The CDR3 covers 15 residues. Germline-derived CDR1 and CDR2 are SGHRS and YFSETQ. CDR3 coding DNA: TGCGCCAGCAGCTTATCGACAGGGGCATTCTATGGCTACACCTTC. It translates to CASSLSTGAFYGYTF.

The chain carries TRBV2 and TRBJ2-7; 7 bases align to TRBD1. This CDR3 has 13 residues. The germline gives CDR1 SNHLY, CDR2 FYNNEI. The V and J ends lost 10 bases and 2 bases, in that order; junction bases with no gene match: 8. The CDR3 region is CAILRDSTYEQYF. Here the CDR3 DNA reads TGTGCCATCCTCCGGGACAGCACCTACGAGCAGTACTTC.

The V call is TRBV2, the J call TRBJ2-7; 9 nucleotides match TRBD1. Germline CDR1 and CDR2: SNHLY and FYNNEI. The CDR3 sequence is 14 residues long. V lost 1 base, J lost 3 bases, and 1 base stayed unmatched. CDR3 nucleotide sequence: TGTGCCAGCAGTGAAGACAGGGGGCGCTACGAGCAGTACTTC. Protein product: CASSEDRGRYEQYF.

This chain links TRBV18 with TRBJ1-5; D not certain. CDR1 KGHSH and CDR2 LQKENI come from the germline V gene. V was shortened by 4 bases and J by 6 bases, with 7 bases between the two germline ends. CDR3 length equals 12 residues. CDR3 loop: CASSLGVQPQHF. The DNA for the CDR3 is TGTGCCAGCTCACTCGGGGTTCAGCCCCAGCATTTT.

V gene TRBV9 combines with J gene TRBJ2-3; D may be TRBD1 (6 bases). V lost 0 bases, J lost 2 bases, and 13 bases lay in between. The germline V gene encodes CDR1 SGDLS and CDR2 YYNGEE. This CDR3 has 16 residues. CDR3 coding DNA: TGTGCCAGCAGCGTAGACCAGGGGCCCCCCACAGATACGCAGTATTTT. It codes for CASSVDQGPPTDTQYF.

This chain links TRBV27 with TRBJ2-1; a weak D match, TRBD2 (6 bases). V gave up 6 bases and J gave up 4 bases, with 19 bases separating them. Germline CDR1 reads MNHEY; CDR2 reads SMNVEV (reference sequence). This CDR3 spans 16 amino acids. The CDR3 is CASRLTGTFQYNEQFF. DNA of the CDR3: TGTGCCAGCAGACTTACCGGGACTTTCCAATACAATGAGCAGTTCTTC.

This clone was seen a handful of times. This chain joins TRBV6-1 and TRBJ2-7; 8 positions agree with TRBD2. Per germline, CDR1 MNHNS and CDR2 SASEGT. The J segment lost 5 bases and the V segment lost 4 bases, leaving 7 bases of the junction unmatched. The CDR3 is made up of 14 amino acids. CDR3 DNA: TGTGCCAGCAGTGTTGGAGCGGGAGTCAACGAGCAGTACTTC. This gives the protein CASSVGAGVNEQYF.

The chain is built from TRBV6-1 and TRBJ1-1; D is unclear. Trimming took off 3 bases at V and 5 bases at J, with 13 bases between the two ends. This CDR3 is built from 14 residues. Germline values: CDR1 MNHNS, CDR2 SASEGT. CDR3 sequence (DNA): TGTGCCAGCAGTGATTTGGGGAGGAAGACTGAAGCTTTCTTT. It specifies CASSDLGRKTEAFF.

This clone was counted a single time. The CDR3 region is CASSQETSGTSEQYF. The CDR3 DNA is TGTGCCAGCAGCCAAGAAACTAGCGGGACGAGCGAGCAGTACTTC. The chain joins TRBV4-2 to TRBJ2-7; 10 bases line up with TRBD2. The J segment lost 6 bases and the V segment lost 0 bases, leaving 5 bases of the junction unmatched. Germline V CDR1 and CDR2: LGHNA, YNFKEQ. This CDR3 is 15 amino acids long.

The chain carries TRBV27 and TRBJ2-7; 8 bases are shared with TRBD2. The CDR3 contains 14 residues. CDR1 is MNHEY, CDR2 SMNVEV, per germline (reference sequence). Unmatched junction bases numbered 6, after V lost 5 bases and J lost 3 bases. DNA for the CDR3: TGTGCCAGCAGTGTAGCGGGAAACCTCTACGAGCAGTACTTC. Its translation: CASSVAGNLYEQYF.

V usage is TRBV5-6 and J usage is TRBJ2-5; D may be TRBD2 (5 bases). The CDR3 is made up of 15 amino acids. Per the germline V gene, CDR1 is SGHDT and CDR2 is YYEEEE. The V and J ends lost 4 bases and 2 bases respectively, with 15 bases between them. The chain's CDR3 is CASSPGYFPQETQYF. The CDR3 bases are TGTGCCAGCAGCCCGGGGTACTTTCCTCAAGAGACCCAGTACTTC.

The V and J genes are TRBV7-8 and TRBJ2-5; the match to TRBD2 covers 11 bases. The germline CDR1 and CDR2 sequences are SGHVS and FQNEAQ. CDR3 length equals 17 residues. V lost 1 base and J lost 4; bases outside the gene matches: 8. The CDR3 nucleotides are TGTGCCAGCAGCTTAGGTGAACTAGCGGGAGCGCGAGAGACCCAGTACTTC. Its translation: CASSLGELAGARETQYF.

V usage is TRBV6-1 and J usage is TRBJ2-3; a possible D gene is TRBD2 (6 bases). V lost 6 bases to trimming and J lost 11 bases, with 15 bases between them. From germline, CDR1 is MNHNS and CDR2 SASEGT. The CDR3 spans 12 residues. The CDR3 nucleotides are TGTGCCAGCAGCGGGGACCTGGGAGGGCAGTATTTT. Translated: CASSGDLGGQYF.